The text below deals with one T cell receptor beta chain. The data originate from a study of blood T cell repertoires in COVID-19. Study overall: COVID-19 samples, acute and convalescent, were from the United States, Italy and Spain.

The assay was immunoSEQ multiplex PCR, and TCRdb's table has in-frame clones only and misses some. The sample gives approximately 200,000 clones, 81% of which show up once; about 12% is in the top ten. This TCR was recovered from a woman older than 75 with COVID-19, enrolled during active disease. The sequenced material came from peripheral blood.

CDR3 sequence (DNA): TGTGCCAGCAGTTTGGGCGGGAGAGGCGGAGATACGCAGTATTTT. The encoded protein is CASSLGGRGGDTQYF. The rearrangement links TRBV28 to TRBJ2-3; the match to TRBD2 covers 7 bases. The CDR3 covers 15 residues. V was clipped by 3 bases and J by 5 bases; unmatched bases: 8. Germline assignment: CDR1 MDHEN and CDR2 SYDVKM. The whole variable domain, filled in from reference TRBV28 and TRBJ2-3, reads DVKVTQSSRYLVKRTGEKVFLECVQDMDHENMFWYRQDPGLGLRLIYFSYDVKMKEKGDIPEGYSVSREKKERFSLILESASTNQTSMYLCASSLGGRGGDTQYFGPGTRLTVL.